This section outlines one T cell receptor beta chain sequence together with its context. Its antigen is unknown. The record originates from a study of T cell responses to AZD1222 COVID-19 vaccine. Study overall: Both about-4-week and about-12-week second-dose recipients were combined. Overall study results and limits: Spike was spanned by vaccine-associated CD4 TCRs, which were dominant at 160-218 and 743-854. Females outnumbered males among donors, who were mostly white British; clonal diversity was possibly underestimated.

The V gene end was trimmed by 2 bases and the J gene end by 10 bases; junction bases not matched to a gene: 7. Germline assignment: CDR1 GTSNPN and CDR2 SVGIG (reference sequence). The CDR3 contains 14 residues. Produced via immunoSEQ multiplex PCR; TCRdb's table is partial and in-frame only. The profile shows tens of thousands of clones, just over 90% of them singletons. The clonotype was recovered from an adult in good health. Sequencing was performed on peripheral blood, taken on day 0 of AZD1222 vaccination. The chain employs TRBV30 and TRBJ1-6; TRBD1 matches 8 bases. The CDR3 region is CAWSLDRVLSPLHF. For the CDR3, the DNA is TGTGCCTGGAGTTTGGACAGGGTACTGTCACCCCTCCACTTT.